A selection of T cell receptor beta chains follows, all from one sample in a study of blood T cells in healthy people across ages. TCRdb re-called the 5' RACE reads with MiXCR, one entry per CDR3 protein. The sample carries approximately 780,000 distinct CDR3 sequences, 20% to 30% recorded once. A further study also used this sample, focusing on T cells of mothers and their children.

Sequencing was done on a sample of blood. The receptors originated from a boy aged 5-17 years in good health. Both conserved end residues are part of each CDR3. A D gene is named only where the DNA matches it firmly. Not every row has a clone size; where given, it reads once, few, many or a size class.

d_gene	v_gene	abundance	j_gene	CDR3aa	CDR3nt
TRBD1	TRBV20-1	.	TRBJ1-2	CSATMTGDYGYTF	TGCAGTGCAACTATGACAGGGGACTATGGCTACACCTTC
.	TRBV4-1	few	TRBJ1-4	CASSTRETNEKLFF	TGCGCCAGCAGCACACGGGAGACAAATGAAAAACTGTTTTTT
TRBD2	TRBV4-1	many	TRBJ2-5	CASSHPGLAGGPERETQYF	TGCGCCAGCAGCCATCCGGGACTAGCGGGGGGGCCAGAACGGGAGACCCAGTACTTC
.	TRBV12-3/TRBV12-4	.	TRBJ2-7	CASSTTPPYEQYF	TGTGCCAGCAGCACGACGCCGCCCTACGAGCAGTACTTC
TRBD2	TRBV5-1	.	TRBJ2-3	CASSFSGTSTGTQYF	TGCGCCAGCAGCTTCAGCGGGACTAGCACAGGTACGCAGTATTTT
.	TRBV7-2	few	TRBJ1-1	CASSSHNVLGTEAFF	TGTGCCAGCAGCTCCCACAACGTCCTCGGCACTGAAGCTTTCTTT
.	TRBV30	.	TRBJ1-1	CAWILSVEYTEAFF	TGTGCCTGGATTTTATCGGTGGAATACACTGAAGCTTTCTTT
TRBD2	TRBV5-5	.	TRBJ2-3	CASSLWGTSGGSDTQYF	TGTGCCAGCTCCCTTTGGGGGACTAGCGGGGGGTCAGATACGCAGTATTTT
TRBD2	TRBV27	few	TRBJ2-2	CASSLWGGTGELFF	TGTGCCAGCAGTTTATGGGGGGGCACCGGGGAGCTGTTTTTT
.	TRBV6-6	.	TRBJ1-2	CASSYMASGESNAYTF	TGTGCCAGCAGTTACATGGCTTCAGGGGAGTCAAATGCCTACACCTTC